This T cell receptor (beta chain) was recovered during a study of shared clonotypes between healthy human individuals. Naivety among CD8 cells was defined by CD45RO negativity and positive CCR7 selection, thereby excluding terminally differentiated effector memory CD45RA+ cells. Germline CDR1 is MNHEY and CDR2 is SVGAGI. Trimming took 6 bases from V and 5 from J; bases not matched to a gene: 9. This CDR3 region has 14 residues. Method: immunoSEQ multiplex PCR; TCRdb's copy keeps in-frame clones and lacks some. The sample holds about 2.1 million clones, approximately 92% seen once. Sequences were obtained from naive CD8+ T cells from PBMCs. This TCR derives from a man in his late teens or twenties in good health. Some clones in this sample may be carry-over from other donors' samples. The chain recombines TRBV6-5 with TRBJ2-7, with 8 positions matching TRBD1. Written as DNA, the CDR3 is TGTGCCAGCAGCCAAGACAGGGGATCAAACGAGCAGTACTTC. Its translation: CASSQDRGSNEQYF.